This T cell receptor beta chain originates from a study of CD8 T cells in ankylosing spondylitis. Germline V gene data show CDR1 as SEHNR and CDR2 as FQNEAQ (reference sequence). The V end was cut by 4 bases, the J end by 7 bases, with 17 bases between. The CDR3 has 14 amino acids. A remark on this clonotype: Its antigen is unidentified.

Notes on the study in general: Researchers reportedly found disease-linked clones significantly enriched in matched ankylosing spondylitis synovial fluid.

The authors made TCR beta libraries by quantitative 5'-RACE with molecular barcodes. TCRdb fed the 5' RACE reads into MiXCR, producing one record per CDR3 protein. The table shows around 320,000 distinct CDR3 sequences, with 20% to 25% occurring only once. The chain uses TRBV7-9 and TRBJ2-7, with no clear D. The specimen sequenced was blood, either unsorted or a sorted T cell fraction (not recorded which). This receptor was taken from a female donor with ankylosing spondylitis or in good health (not recorded which). The CDR3 DNA reads as TGTGCCAGCAGCTCCGACGCCCCGCCCGCAGAGCAGTACTTC. Its translation: CASSSDAPPAEQYF. Using reference TRBV7-9 and TRBJ2-7 for the parts outside the CDR3, the full variable domain is DTGVSQNPRHKITKRGQNVTFRCDPISEHNRLYWYRQTLGQGPEFLTYFQNEAQLEKSRLLSDRFSAERPKGSFSTLEIQRTEQGDSAMYLCASSSDAPPAEQYFGPGTRLTVT.